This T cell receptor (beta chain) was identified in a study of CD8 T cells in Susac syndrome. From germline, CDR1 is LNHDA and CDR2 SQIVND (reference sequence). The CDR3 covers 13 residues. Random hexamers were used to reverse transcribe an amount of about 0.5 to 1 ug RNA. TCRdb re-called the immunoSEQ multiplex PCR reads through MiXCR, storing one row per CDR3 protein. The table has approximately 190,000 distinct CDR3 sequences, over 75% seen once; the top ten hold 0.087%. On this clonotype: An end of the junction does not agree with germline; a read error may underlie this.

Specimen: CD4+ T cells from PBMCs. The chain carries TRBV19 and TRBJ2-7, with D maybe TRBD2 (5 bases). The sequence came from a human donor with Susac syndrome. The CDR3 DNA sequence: TGTGCCAGTAGCATAGGACTCACGGGCGAGCAGTACTTC. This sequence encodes CASSIGLTGEQYF.